One sample yielded the 3 T cell receptor beta chains listed below, sequenced in a study of monozygotic twins with inflammatory bowel disease. TCRdb re-called the 5' RACE reads, yielding one record per CDR3 amino acid sequence without DNA. In all, the sample yields 95,000 to 110,000 distinct CDR3 sequences. The source material was blood. These TCRs come from a human donor with ulcerative colitis or Crohn's disease, or a healthy co-twin of an affected twin (not recorded which).

The chain carries TRBV30 and TRBJ2-1. Germline values: CDR1 GTSNPN, CDR2 SVGIG (reference sequence). The CDR3 length is 14 residues. The CDR3: CAWSVGTAYNEQFF.

CDR3 in amino acids: CASSIYRKETQYF. This rearrangement joins TRBV19 to TRBJ2-5. Germline lookup yields CDR1 LNHDA and CDR2 SQIVND (reference sequence). This CDR3 is 13 amino acids long.

This chain joins TRBV6-5 and TRBJ1-6. The CDR3 consists of 17 residues. Germline loops: CDR1 MNHEY, CDR2 SVGAGI. The CDR3 spells CASSYSKYGSGDSPLHF.